These 20 T cell receptor beta chains were all obtained from the same sample, sequenced in a study of T cell repertoires in cytomegalovirus infection. For these TCRs, the target antigens are not known. TCRdb reprocessed the reads via MiXCR and lists one record per CDR3 protein. The sample holds about a million distinct CDR3 sequences; around 32% are singletons and the top ten take roughly 13%. The sample consisted of cultured CD8+ T cells from PBMCs, taken from culture after CMV antigen stimulation. These receptors all come from a human donor in good health (CMV status not recorded). Some clones in this sample may be carry-over from other donors' samples.

In this sample, this clonotype turned up many times. The chain links TRBV7-2 to TRBJ1-1; no clear D gene. Germline CDR1 SGHTA, CDR2 FQGNSA. Trimming pared 3 bases from V and 4 bases from J, leaving 6 bases between. The CDR3 runs 12 residues. CDR3 nucleotide sequence: TGTGCCAGCAGCTTCTATCCCACTGAAGCTTTCTTT. Residues: CASSFYPTEAFF.

The chain combines TRBV6-2 or TRBV6-3 with TRBJ2-7; D not certain. Germline-derived CDR1 and CDR2 are MNHEY and SVGEGT. Deletions cut 7 bases from V and 4 bases from J, with 8 bases between. The length of the CDR3 is 11 residues. As DNA, the CDR3 is TGTGCCAGCACCGACGGATACGAGCAGTACGTC. Its translation: CASTDGYEQYV.

The chain recombines TRBV19 with TRBJ2-7, with a tentative D call TRBD1 (6 bases). CDR1 and CDR2 (germline): LNHDA, SQIVND (reference sequence). The V and J ends lost 0 bases and 5 bases respectively, with 8 bases between them. This CDR3 comprises 13 residues. The CDR3 coding sequence is TGTGCCAGTAGTATAGACGCAGGGGACGAGCAGTACTTC. Protein product: CASSIDAGDEQYF.

This clonotype came up a few times. The V gene is TRBV10-3, the J gene TRBJ2-2, with D maybe TRBD2 (6 bases). The CDR3 sequence is 12 residues long. Germline CDR1 ENHRY, CDR2 SYGVKD. V was shortened by 11 bases and J by 3 bases, with 10 bases between the two germline ends. The CDR3 reads CAAREDTGELFF. The CDR3 region has the DNA TGTGCCGCTAGGGAGGACACCGGGGAGCTGTTTTTT.

J is TRBJ2-5 and V is TRBV7-2; weak D call: TRBD2 (5 bases). The CDR3 sequence is 14 residues long. Trimming took 0 bases from V and 5 from J, leaving 10 bases between them. Per germline, CDR1 SGHTA and CDR2 FQGNSA. The CDR3 is CASSLAWERETQYF. CDR3 coding DNA: TGTGCCAGCAGCTTAGCGTGGGAGAGGGAGACCCAGTACTTC.

This chain connects TRBV4-3 to TRBJ2-1; no reliable D call. Trimming took 0 bases from V and 2 from J, leaving 5 bases between them. Germline assignment: CDR1 LGHNA and CDR2 YSLEER. The CDR3 has 14 amino acids. The DNA for the CDR3 is TGCGCCAGCAGCCAAGAGTCGACCTACAATGAGCAGTTCTTC. Its translation: CASSQESTYNEQFF.

The table lists this clonotype with a few counts. This chain uses TRBV6-6 with TRBJ2-7; 7 positions match TRBD1. CDR1 is MNHNY, CDR2 SVGAGI, per germline (reference sequence). The CDR3 runs 13 residues. The junction had 5 bases not matched to a gene; V was cut back by 4 bases and J by 5 bases. This chain's CDR3 is CASSLTGTDEQYV. DNA for the CDR3: TGTGCCAGCAGTTTGACAGGGACGGACGAGCAGTACGTC.

The genes are TRBV6-2 or TRBV6-3 and TRBJ2-1; TRBD2 agrees at 9 bases. Looked up from germline, CDR1 is MNHEY and CDR2 is SVGEGT. The CDR3 runs to 15 residues. V shed 6 bases and J 4 bases; nucleotides not matched to a gene: 7. The CDR3 here is CASRAGTSSYNEQFF. The CDR3 coding sequence is TGTGCCAGCAGGGCCGGGACTAGCAGTTACAATGAGCAGTTCTTC.

The chain employs TRBV5-4 and TRBJ1-5; D is uncertain. There are 15 residues in the CDR3. Germline values: CDR1 SGHNT, CDR2 YYREEE (reference sequence). V gave up 4 bases and J gave up 6 bases, with 17 bases separating them. The CDR3 nucleotides read TGTGCCAGCAGCCGGGATCGGGGAATGAGTCAGCCCCAGCATTTT. Its translation is CASSRDRGMSQPQHF.

This clonotype was seen only a few times. This rearrangement joins TRBV7-9 to TRBJ2-5; possible D gene TRBD1, 6 bases. This CDR3 is 14 amino acids long. The ends were cut back, 5 bases at V and 1 base at J, with 11 bases in the middle. Germline-derived CDR1 and CDR2 are SEHNR and FQNEAQ (reference sequence). The CDR3 DNA sequence: TGTGCCAGCAGCACGAGGGGGATCCAAGAGACCCAGTACTTC. Its protein is CASSTRGIQETQYF.

In this sample, this clonotype turned up a few times. The genes are TRBV7-2 and TRBJ1-1; 8 positions match TRBD1. This CDR3 has 16 residues. Germline CDR1 is SGHTA and CDR2 is FQGNSA. V lost 5 bases and J lost 0; bases outside the gene matches: 8. Here the CDR3 reads CASSGGDRYMNTEAFF. CDR3 sequence (DNA): TGTGCCAGCAGCGGGGGGGACAGGTACATGAACACTGAAGCTTTCTTT.

The chain combines TRBV19 with TRBJ2-7, with D maybe TRBD2 (5 bases). CDR1 is LNHDA and CDR2 is SQIVND in the germline V gene (reference sequence). V was pared by 6 bases and J by 2 bases, with 11 bases between. CDR3 size: 13 residues. The CDR3 is CASSNGLPYEQYF. CDR3 DNA sequence: TGTGCCAGTAGCAACGGACTCCCCTACGAGCAGTACTTC.

This clonotype was picked up a small number of times. The V gene is TRBV27, the J gene TRBJ1-1; D uncertain. The CDR3 contains 16 residues. In germline, CDR1 is MNHEY, CDR2 SMNVEV (reference sequence). V was pared by 5 bases and J by 3 bases, with 19 bases between. This CDR3 reads CASSPSEGDTDTEAFF. CDR3 DNA: TGTGCCAGCAGTCCATCGGAAGGAGACACAGACACTGAAGCTTTCTTT.

This rearrangement joins TRBV4-3 to TRBJ1-5; D gene unclear. The V gene's germline CDR1 is LGHNA and CDR2 YSLEER. There are 14 residues in the CDR3. V was pared by 0 bases and J by 3 bases, with 6 bases between. The CDR3 sequence is CASSQEQYNQPQHF. CDR3 nucleotide sequence: TGCGCCAGCAGCCAAGAACAGTACAATCAGCCCCAGCATTTT.

V usage is TRBV7-9 and J usage is TRBJ2-7; D possibly uses TRBD1 or TRBD2 (5 bases each). Germline V gene sequence: CDR1 SEHNR, CDR2 FQNEAQ (reference sequence). The CDR3 has 15 residues. V dropped 3 bases and J dropped 3 bases, with 15 bases sitting between them. This CDR3 is CASSFPGRGNYEQYF. CDR3 sequence (DNA): TGTGCCAGCAGCTTTCCGGGACGAGGTAACTACGAGCAGTACTTC.

This clonotype has at least ten counts. The chain is built from TRBV7-2 and TRBJ1-2; D uncertain. The ends were cut back, 7 bases at V and 6 bases at J, with 15 bases in the middle. This CDR3 spans 13 amino acids. From germline, CDR1 is SGHTA and CDR2 FQGNSA. The CDR3 reads CASISTDRNGYTF. For the CDR3, the DNA is TGTGCCAGCATCTCCACCGATCGGAATGGCTACACCTTC. Looking up the rest from reference TRBV7-2 and TRBJ1-2 gives the full variable domain: GAGVSQSPSNKVTEKGKDVELRCDPISGHTALYWYRQSLGQGLEFLIYFQGNSAPDKSGLPSDRFSAERTGGSVSTLTIQRTQQEDSAVYLCASISTDRNGYTFGSGTRLTVV.

V and J are TRBV12-3 or TRBV12-4 and TRBJ2-7; D call uncertain. This CDR3 spans 17 amino acids. Trimming stripped 2 bases from V and 5 bases from J, with 22 bases between. The CDR3 DNA follows: TGTGCCAGCAGTTTACTACTCTGGTCCCACGCAACCCACGAGCAGTACTTC. Translating gives CASSLLLWSHATHEQYF.

At least ten counts were recorded for this clonotype. The chain links TRBV27 to TRBJ2-3; 7 nucleotides match TRBD1. Per the germline V gene, CDR1 is MNHEY and CDR2 is SMNVEV (reference sequence). This CDR3 is 15 amino acids long. Trimming removed 2 bases from V and 4 bases from J; junction bases left unmatched: 6. The CDR3 protein is CASSLLSDRPDTQYF. As DNA, the CDR3 is TGTGCCAGCAGTTTACTCTCGGACAGGCCAGATACGCAGTATTTT.

This clonotype was recorded at least ten times. V and J are TRBV7-9 and TRBJ2-1; 10 bases agree with TRBD2. This CDR3 is built from 14 residues. In germline, CDR1 is SEHNR, CDR2 FQNEAQ (reference sequence). V lost 1 base, J lost 9 bases, and 3 bases stayed unmatched. CDR3 in amino acids: CASSLEAGGREQFF. CDR3 bases: TGTGCCAGCAGCTTAGAAGCGGGGGGGCGTGAGCAGTTCTTC.

Remarks on this clonotype: At one of its ends the junction is not consistent with the germline gene, which may arise from a read error. The CDR3 is CASRPPGRNTEAFF. The CDR3, as DNA: TGTGCTAGCAGACCCCCAGGCAGAAACACTGAAGCTTTCTTT. The J gene is TRBJ1-1, the V gene TRBV7-6; D uncertain. This CDR3 has 14 residues. Germline-derived CDR1 and CDR2 are SGHVS and FNYEAQ.